This TCR delta chain originates from a study of γδ T cells in repeated Plasmodium falciparum infection. As for the study in general: Samples were taken at baseline, before some infections, and 21 days after each. Malian samples came from no-transmission periods or across acute febrile malaria episodes. Study-wide findings and caveats: In Vdelta2-negative, largely Vdelta1+, gammadelta repertoires, repeated controlled infections appeared to drive clonal selection waves.

This clone has ten or more counts. The antigen remains undetermined. Flow sorting of PBMC yielded separate Vgamma9/Vdelta2+ and Vdelta2-negative gammadelta T cell populations for bulk repertoire analysis. V lost 0 bases, J lost 2 bases, and 19 bases lay in between. Germline V gene lookup returns CDR1 TSWWSYY and CDR2 QGS. The length of the CDR3 is 18 residues. Sequencing covered both gamma and delta TCR chains per sample. TCRdb re-called the multiplex PCR reads through CATT. The table shows approximately 50,000 delta-chain clones, with 1.9% occurring only once. The V gene is TRDV1, the J gene TRDJ1; D might be TRDD2 (6 bases). The sequence came from a pool of human donors (malaria-infected and uninfected, not separated). The material sequenced was gamma-delta T cells from blood. CDR3: CALGELSAFQGGTDKLIF. CDR3 sequence (DNA): TGTGCTCTTGGGGAACTATCGGCCTTCCAGGGAGGGACCGATAAACTCATCTTT.